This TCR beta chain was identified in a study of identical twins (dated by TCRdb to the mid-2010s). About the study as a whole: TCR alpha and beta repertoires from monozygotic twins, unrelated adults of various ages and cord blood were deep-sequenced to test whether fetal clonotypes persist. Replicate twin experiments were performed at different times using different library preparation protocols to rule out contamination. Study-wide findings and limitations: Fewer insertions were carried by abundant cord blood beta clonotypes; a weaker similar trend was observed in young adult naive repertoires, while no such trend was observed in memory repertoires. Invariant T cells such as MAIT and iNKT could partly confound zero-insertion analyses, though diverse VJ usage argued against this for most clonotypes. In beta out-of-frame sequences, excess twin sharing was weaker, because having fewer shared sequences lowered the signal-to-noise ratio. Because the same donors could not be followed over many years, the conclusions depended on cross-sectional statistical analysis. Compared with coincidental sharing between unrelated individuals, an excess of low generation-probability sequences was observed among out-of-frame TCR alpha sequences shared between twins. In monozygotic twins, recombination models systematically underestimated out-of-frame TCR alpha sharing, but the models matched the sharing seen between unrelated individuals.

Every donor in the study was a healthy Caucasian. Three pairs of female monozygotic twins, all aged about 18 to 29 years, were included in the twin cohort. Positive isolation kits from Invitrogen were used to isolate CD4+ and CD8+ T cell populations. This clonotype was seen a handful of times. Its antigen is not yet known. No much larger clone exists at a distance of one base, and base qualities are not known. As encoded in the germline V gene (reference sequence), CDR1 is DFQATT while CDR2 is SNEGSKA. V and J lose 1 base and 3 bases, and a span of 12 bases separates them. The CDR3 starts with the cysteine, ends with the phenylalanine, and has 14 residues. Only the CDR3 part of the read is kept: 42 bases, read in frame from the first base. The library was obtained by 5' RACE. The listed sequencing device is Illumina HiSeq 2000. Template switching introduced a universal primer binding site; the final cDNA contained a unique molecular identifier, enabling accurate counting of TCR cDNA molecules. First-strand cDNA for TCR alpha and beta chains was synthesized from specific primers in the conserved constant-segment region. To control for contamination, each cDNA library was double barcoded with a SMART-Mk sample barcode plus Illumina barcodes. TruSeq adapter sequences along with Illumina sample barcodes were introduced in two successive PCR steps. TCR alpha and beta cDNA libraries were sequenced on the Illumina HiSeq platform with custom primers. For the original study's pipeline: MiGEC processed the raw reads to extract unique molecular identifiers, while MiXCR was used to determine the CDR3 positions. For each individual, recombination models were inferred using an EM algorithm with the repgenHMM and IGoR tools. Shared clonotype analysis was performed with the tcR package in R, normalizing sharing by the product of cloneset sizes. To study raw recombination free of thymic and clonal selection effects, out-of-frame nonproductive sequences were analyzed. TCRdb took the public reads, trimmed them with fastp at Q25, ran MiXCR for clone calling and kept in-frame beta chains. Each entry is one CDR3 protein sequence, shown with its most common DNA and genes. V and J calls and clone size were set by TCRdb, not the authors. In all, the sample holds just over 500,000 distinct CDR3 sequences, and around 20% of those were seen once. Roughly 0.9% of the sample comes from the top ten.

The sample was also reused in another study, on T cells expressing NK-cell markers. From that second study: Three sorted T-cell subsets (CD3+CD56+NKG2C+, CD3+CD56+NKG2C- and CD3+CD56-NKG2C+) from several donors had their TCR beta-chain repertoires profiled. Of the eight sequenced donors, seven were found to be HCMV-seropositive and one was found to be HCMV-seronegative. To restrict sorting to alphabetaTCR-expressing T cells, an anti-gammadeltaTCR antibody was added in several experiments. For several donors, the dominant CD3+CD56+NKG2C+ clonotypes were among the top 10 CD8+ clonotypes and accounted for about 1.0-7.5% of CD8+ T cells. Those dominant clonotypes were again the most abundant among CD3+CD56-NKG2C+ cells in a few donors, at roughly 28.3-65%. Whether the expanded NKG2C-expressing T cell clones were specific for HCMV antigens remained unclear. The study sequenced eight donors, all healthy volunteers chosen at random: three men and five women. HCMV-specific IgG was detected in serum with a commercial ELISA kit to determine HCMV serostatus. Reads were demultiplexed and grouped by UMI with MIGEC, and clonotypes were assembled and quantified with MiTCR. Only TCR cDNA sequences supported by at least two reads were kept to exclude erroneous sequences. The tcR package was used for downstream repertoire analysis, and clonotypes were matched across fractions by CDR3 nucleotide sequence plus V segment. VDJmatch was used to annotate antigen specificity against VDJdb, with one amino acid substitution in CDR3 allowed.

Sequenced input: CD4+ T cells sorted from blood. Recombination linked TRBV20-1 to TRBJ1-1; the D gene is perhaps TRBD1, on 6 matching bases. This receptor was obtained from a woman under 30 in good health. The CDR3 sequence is CSARGGGADTEAFF. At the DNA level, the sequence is TGCAGTGCTAGAGGTGGGGGGGCTGACACTGAAGCTTTCTTT.